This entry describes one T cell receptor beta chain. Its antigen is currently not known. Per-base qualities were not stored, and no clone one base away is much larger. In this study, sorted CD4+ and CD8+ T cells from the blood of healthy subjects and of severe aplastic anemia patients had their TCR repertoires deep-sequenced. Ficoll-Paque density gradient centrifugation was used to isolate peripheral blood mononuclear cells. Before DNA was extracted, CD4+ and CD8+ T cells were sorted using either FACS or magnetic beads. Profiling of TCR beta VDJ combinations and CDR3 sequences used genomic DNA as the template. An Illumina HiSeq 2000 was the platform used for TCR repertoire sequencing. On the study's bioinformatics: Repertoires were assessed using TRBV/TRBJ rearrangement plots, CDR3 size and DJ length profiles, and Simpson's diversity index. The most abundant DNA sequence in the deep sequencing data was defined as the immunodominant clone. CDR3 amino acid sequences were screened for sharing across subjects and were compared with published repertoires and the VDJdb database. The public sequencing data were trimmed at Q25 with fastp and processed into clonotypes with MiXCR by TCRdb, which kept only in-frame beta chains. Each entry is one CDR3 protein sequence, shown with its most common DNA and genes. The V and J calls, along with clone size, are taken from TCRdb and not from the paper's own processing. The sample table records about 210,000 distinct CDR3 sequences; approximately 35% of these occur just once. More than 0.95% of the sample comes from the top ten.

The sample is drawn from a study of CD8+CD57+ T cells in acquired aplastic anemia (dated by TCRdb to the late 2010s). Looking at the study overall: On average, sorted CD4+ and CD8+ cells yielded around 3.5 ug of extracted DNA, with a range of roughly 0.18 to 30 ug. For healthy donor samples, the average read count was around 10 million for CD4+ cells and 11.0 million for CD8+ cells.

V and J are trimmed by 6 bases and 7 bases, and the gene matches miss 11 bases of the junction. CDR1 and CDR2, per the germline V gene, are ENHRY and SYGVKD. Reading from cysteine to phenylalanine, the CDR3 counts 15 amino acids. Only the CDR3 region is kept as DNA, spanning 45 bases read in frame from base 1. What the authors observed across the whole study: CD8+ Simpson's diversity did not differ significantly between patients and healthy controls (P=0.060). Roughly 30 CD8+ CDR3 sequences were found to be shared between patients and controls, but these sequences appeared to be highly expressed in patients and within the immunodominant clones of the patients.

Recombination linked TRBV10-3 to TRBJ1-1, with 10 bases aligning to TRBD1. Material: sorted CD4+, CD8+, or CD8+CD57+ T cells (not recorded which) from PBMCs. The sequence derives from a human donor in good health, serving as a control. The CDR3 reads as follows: CAISAQGQGSGEAFF. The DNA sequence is TGTGCCATCAGCGCCCAGGGACAGGGGTCTGGTGAAGCTTTCTTT.